The clone carrying this T cell receptor beta chain was counted between two and nine times. Investigators reverse transcribed all isolated RNA, so they sequenced expressed TCRB transcripts. Using immunoSEQ multiplex PCR, the repertoire was profiled, and TCRdb retains in-frame clones only, with some absent. Seen here are under 450,000 clones, over 11% observed once, and the top ten hold about 0.034%. The data belong to a study of beta chain features in type 1 diabetes. There are 16 residues in the CDR3. V lost 3 bases and J 1 base, leaving 17 bases between the germline ends. Germline V lookup: CDR1 GTSNPN, CDR2 SVGIG (reference sequence).

The rearrangement joins TRBV30 to TRBJ2-3; the D call may be TRBD1 or TRBD2 (5 bases each). This TCR was recovered from a man aged 25-45 years in good health. Sequencing was carried out using naive CD4+ T cells from blood. CDR3 in DNA: TGTGCCTGGAGCCATACTCTATTGGGGGGCACAGATACGCAGTATTTT. It specifies CAWSHTLLGGTDTQYF.